A single sample is the source of the 16 T cell receptor beta chains below, sequenced in a study of cytomegalovirus exposure and HLA in healthy donors. Some clones are missing from TCRdb's copy, which holds only in-frame ones; the method was immunoSEQ multiplex PCR. The sample includes approximately 65,000 clones, 92% of them seen just once. Sequencing used PBMCs. These receptors all come from a man aged 18-30 years in good health and CMV-seropositive.

The rearrangement joins TRBV9 to TRBJ1-5; D is perhaps TRBD1 (6 bases). The CDR3 covers 15 residues. Trimming took 1 base from V and 0 from J, leaving 8 bases between them. Germline V lookup: CDR1 SGDLS, CDR2 YYNGEE. CDR3 nucleotides: TGTGCCAGCAGCGTAACAGGGACTAGCAATCAGCCCCAGCATTTT. It encodes CASSVTGTSNQPQHF.

J is TRBJ2-3 and V is TRBV7-3, with D possibly matching TRBD1 (6 bases). This CDR3 region has 14 residues. CDR1 is SGHTA, CDR2 FQGTGA, per germline. Trimming stripped 3 bases from V and 0 bases from J, with 7 bases between. The DNA for the CDR3 is TGTGCCAGCAGCTTGACAGGAAGCACAGATACGCAGTATTTT. It is translated as CASSLTGSTDTQYF.

The CDR3 DNA reads as TGTGCCACCAGCAGTAGTCTTCTTGCAACTAATGAAAAACTGTTTTTT. This gives the protein CATSSSLLATNEKLFF. The chain links TRBV15 to TRBJ1-4; D gene unclear. The ends were cut back, 3 bases at V and 0 bases at J, with 11 bases in the middle. The CDR3 runs to 16 residues. Germline assignment: CDR1 LNHNV and CDR2 YYDKDF (reference sequence).

The CDR3: CSAGVGYGYTF. In DNA, the CDR3 is TGCAGCGCCGGGGTGGGTTATGGCTACACCTTC. This chain links TRBV29-1 with TRBJ1-2; D ambiguous. CDR3 size: 11 residues. V lost 7 bases, J lost 5 bases, and 11 bases lay in between. CDR1 is SQVTM and CDR2 is ANQGSEA in the germline V gene.

The sample holds a few counts of this clone. The chain carries TRBV21-1 and TRBJ2-1; the table gives TRBD1 as D, unverified against the DNA. TRBV21-1 is shown as a pseudogene. The CDR3 runs 16 residues. CDR3 loop: CASSTPPGQGIYEQFF. CDR3 nucleotide sequence: TGTGCCAGCAGCACCCCGCCGGGACAGGGGATTTATGAGCAGTTCTTC.

The chain carries TRBV9 and TRBJ2-3, with TRBD2 as a possible D gene (5 bases). The V gene lost 4 bases and the J gene lost 3 bases, with 15 bases spanning the gap. The CDR3 is 15 amino acids. CDR1 and CDR2 from the germline V gene are SGDLS and YYNGEE. DNA of the CDR3: TGTGCCAGCAGCCCCCACGGGAAAAGGACAGATACGCAGTATTTT. Translated: CASSPHGKRTDTQYF.

The chain employs TRBV30 and TRBJ1-4, with D perhaps TRBD1 (5 bases). CDR1 GTSNPN and CDR2 SVGIG come from the germline V gene (reference sequence). The CDR3 has 15 amino acids. Trimming took 1 base from V and 7 from J, leaving 16 bases between them. The DNA for the CDR3 is TGTGCCTGGAGTGGGTCACGGGGGAGTGCTGAAAAACTGTTTTTT. As protein: CAWSGSRGSAEKLFF.

The chain combines TRBV5-6 with TRBJ2-5, with 11 bases aligning to TRBD1. The ends lost 3 bases at V and 5 bases at J; junction bases unmatched: 9. CDR3 length: 16 amino acids. From germline, CDR1 is SGHDT and CDR2 YYEEEE. In nucleotides, the CDR3 is TGTGCCAGCAGCTACACACCGGGACAGGGGGGGGAGACCCAGTACTTC. This translates into CASSYTPGQGGETQYF.

V gene TRBV10-1 combines with J gene TRBJ2-3; 8 bases line up with TRBD1. The length of the CDR3 is 15 residues. Trimming cost V 8 bases and J 3 bases; bases outside gene matches: 10. Germline V CDR1 and CDR2: WNHNN, SYGVQD (reference sequence). CDR3 in amino acids: CASVGYWTGTDTQYF. Here the CDR3 DNA reads TGCGCCAGCGTGGGGTATTGGACAGGGACAGATACGCAGTATTTT.

The chain links TRBV5-1 to TRBJ2-5; 10 positions agree with TRBD2. With 6 bases clipped from V and 3 bases from J, the junction kept 8 bases outside the gene matches. The CDR3 sequence is 15 residues long. Per germline, CDR1 SGHRS and CDR2 YFSETQ. The chain's CDR3 is CASTPLGLAEETQYF. The CDR3 DNA reads as TGCGCCAGCACGCCATTAGGACTAGCGGAAGAGACCCAGTACTTC.

This clone was detected many times. The J gene is TRBJ2-7, the V gene TRBV6-1, with a tentative D call TRBD2 (5 bases). Germline values: CDR1 MNHNS, CDR2 SASEGT. The V end lost 2 bases, the J end lost 0 bases, and 11 bases lay between the germline ends. The CDR3 totals 15 residues. CDR3 DNA: TGTGCCAGCAGTGAAAGTGGGGAGAGCTCCTACGAGCAGTACTTC. It translates to CASSESGESSYEQYF.

V and J are TRBV28 and TRBJ1-1; D is undetermined. The CDR3 has 12 amino acids. Germline V gene data show CDR1 as MDHEN and CDR2 as SYDVKM. Deletions cut 6 bases from V and 3 bases from J, with 8 bases between. CDR3 loop: CASRGQDTEAFF. CDR3 DNA sequence: TGTGCCAGCAGGGGTCAGGACACTGAAGCTTTCTTT.

This chain uses TRBV5-3 with TRBJ1-2, with D tentatively TRBD1 (5 bases). TRBV5-3 is identified as an open reading frame with a role that is uncertain. V was pared by 5 bases and J by 3 bases, with 14 bases between. The CDR3 contains 14 residues. CDR3 loop: CARRGEGGDYGYTF. The CDR3 coding sequence is TGTGCCAGAAGGGGGGAAGGAGGGGACTATGGCTACACCTTC.

The CDR3 DNA follows: TGTGCCAGCAGCCAACTCTTTCCGGGACAAAGCAAAGAGACCCAGTACTTC. As protein: CASSQLFPGQSKETQYF. The rearrangement joins TRBV14 to TRBJ2-5; D possibly corresponds to TRBD1 (6 bases). Deletions cut 2 bases from V and 3 bases from J, with 19 bases between. This CDR3 comprises 17 residues. The germline gives CDR1 SGHDN, CDR2 FVKESK.

This clone was found a few times. The rearrangement links TRBV27 to TRBJ1-2; 7 bases map to TRBD1. Germline CDR1 is MNHEY and CDR2 is SMNVEV (reference sequence). J gave up 4 bases and V 5 bases, and 4 bases lay outside the gene matches. This CDR3 has 13 amino acids. The CDR3 coding sequence is TGTGCCAGCAGTCCGGGACAGTTCTATGGCTACACCTTC. Protein product: CASSPGQFYGYTF.

The chain couples TRBV5-1 to TRBJ1-1, with TRBD1 matching 7 bases. The CDR3 extends over 18 amino acids. Losses at the gene ends were 0 bases for V and 6 bases for J; bases not matched to a gene: 17. The germline V gene encodes CDR1 SGHRS and CDR2 YFSETQ. The CDR3 sequence: CASSLGDGSYRGFSEAFF. The DNA for the CDR3 is TGCGCCAGCAGCTTGGGCGACGGCTCTTACAGGGGATTCTCTGAAGCTTTCTTT.